This T cell receptor (beta chain) was sequenced for a study of regulatory T cells in long-lasting Graves disease. At the level of the study: Graves' patients (newly diagnosed) had been on antithyroid drugs under 3 months. Overall study findings and caveats: Segments TRBV28, TRBJ1-2 and TRBJ2-5 showed preferential usage in persistent disease.

The authors built TCR beta libraries using iRepertoire HTBI primers and Arm-PCR of CDR3 regions. TCRdb redid the calling of the multiplex PCR reads with MiXCR, one entry per CDR3 protein. The sample contains roughly 510,000 distinct CDR3 sequences, about 16% of which appear only once. V was clipped by 4 bases and J by 0 bases, with 16 bases between them. Germline V CDR1 and CDR2: SGHRS, YFSETQ. The CDR3 consists of 17 residues. Worth noting for this clonotype: The target antigen is unknown.

Time point described: newly diagnosed GD, antithyroid drugs for less than 3 months. The TCR library was prepared using RNA isolated from PBMCs. These data also formed part of another study, on T cells in Graves' hyperthyroidism and ophthalmopathy.

The chain employs TRBV5-1 and TRBJ2-2, with no clear D. The source is a young man with Graves disease. Sample: peripheral blood mononuclear cells (PBMCs), taken at new diagnosis, from a patient treated with antithyroid drugs. The CDR3 DNA reads as TGCGCCAGCAGCCTACGACCCGGCAGTGCGAACACCGGGGAGCTGTTTTTT. Its translation: CASSLRPGSANTGELFF.